This passage covers 28 T cell receptor beta chains from one sample sequenced in a study of TET2 disruption in CD19-targeted CAR T cells. Profiled with immunoSEQ multiplex PCR; TCRdb holds only in-frame clones, not every one. The listing records 25,000 to 30,000 clones. Regarding treatment: autologous CTL019 cells: CD19 CAR with 4-1BB and CD3 zeta domains. The antigens of these receptors remain unknown. Sequencing used CD8- CAR+ T cells sorted from cultured blood T cells, obtained for CD19 CAR T cell therapy. The subset here: CD8-negative CAR-positive T cells from the infusion product. These receptors all stem from a man aged 65-85 years with chronic lymphocytic leukemia.

As for this clone: Read data end 3 residues before the CDR3 end; the end is taken from the germline J gene. The chain couples TRBV7-9 to TRBJ2-7; TRBD1 matches at 8 bases. The germline V gene encodes CDR1 SEHNR and CDR2 FQNEAQ (reference sequence). V gave up 5 bases and J gave up 3 bases; unmatched junction bases: 9. The CDR3 covers 15 residues. The chain's CDR3 is CASSPGQGADYEQYF. Partial CDR3 DNA: TGTGCCAGCAGCCCCGGACAGGGAGCTGACTACGAG.

As to this clone: Read sequence stops 3 residues before the CDR3 end, and the germline J gene provides the missing end. This sequence joins TRBV7-3 and TRBJ1-1, with D unclear. The CDR3 runs to 13 residues. Per germline, CDR1 SGHTA and CDR2 FQGTGA. V was pared by 4 bases and J by 1 base, with 7 bases between. The CDR3 spells CASSSNRNTEAFF. The sequenced CDR3 bases are TGTGCCAGCAGCTCGAACAGGAACACTGAA. Supplemented by reference TRBV7-3 and TRBJ1-1, the full variable domain reads GAGVSQTPSNKVTEKGKYVELRCDPISGHTALYWYRQSLGQGPEFLIYFQGTGAADDSGLPNDRFFAVRPEGSVSTLKIQRTERGDSAVYLCASSSNRNTEAFFGQGTRLTVV.

About this clone itself: The CDR3 extends 3 residues past the end of the read, so its final part is completed from the germline J gene. The rearrangement uses TRBV9 and TRBJ1-3, with TRBD1 as a possible D gene (5 bases). This CDR3 spans 16 amino acids. V was cut by 0 bases and J by 3 bases, with 13 bases left in between. The germline V gene has CDR1 SGDLS and CDR2 YYNGEE. CDR3 amino acids: CASSVVPGGGGNTIYF. The DNA read from the CDR3 is TGTGCCAGCAGCGTAGTCCCGGGGGGAGGTGGAAACACC.

Notes on this clone: This specimen includes other DNA sequences encoding the same CDR3. CDR3 protein: CASSIRGQGNYGYTF. CDR3 DNA (partial): TGTGCCAGCAGTATCCGGGGACAGGGGAACTATGGC. The chain carries TRBV6-2 or TRBV6-3 and TRBJ1-2; TRBD1 matches at 10 bases. The CDR3 end falls 3 residues outside the read, so it is completed with the germline J gene. Germline CDR1 is MNHEY and CDR2 is SVGEGT. The CDR3 runs 15 residues. J lost 2 bases, V lost 5 bases, and 5 bases had no gene match.

About this clone itself: The read terminates 3 residues ahead of where the CDR3 ends, so the germline J gene completes it. This chain connects TRBV5-5 to TRBJ2-2, with a tentative D call TRBD1 (6 bases). Germline assignment: CDR1 SGHKS and CDR2 YYEKEE (reference sequence). CDR3 length: 15 amino acids. This CDR3 reads CASSLFGGEEEKLFF. The part of the CDR3 DNA that was read is TGTGCCAGCAGCTTGTTTGGGGGCGAGGAGGAAAAG.

Remarks on this clone: The read stops 3 residues short of the end of the CDR3; the missing end is completed from the germline J gene. V usage is TRBV12-3 or TRBV12-4 and J usage is TRBJ2-7; D ambiguous. The CDR3 loop spans 14 amino acids. V lost 3 bases and J 0 bases, leaving 9 bases between the germline ends. CDR3 bases read: TGTGCCAGCAGTTTTGACAAGTACTCCTACGAG. This encodes CASSFDKYSYE. The complete CDR3 protein is CASSFDKYSYEQYF.

Partial CDR3 DNA: TGCGCCAGCAGCTTGACCGGGGTAGGGAACTATGGC. Translating it yields CASSLTGVGNYG. The full CDR3 sequence reads CASSLTGVGNYGYTF. This chain uses TRBV5-1 with TRBJ1-2, with D uncertain. The observed sequence ends 3 residues before the CDR3 terminus, with the missing tail filled in from the germline J gene. Trimming removed 1 base at V and 2 bases at J, with 12 bases between. This CDR3 has 15 residues. Per the germline V gene, CDR1 is SGHRS and CDR2 is YFSETQ.

Details on this clone: The read comes to an end 3 residues before the CDR3 does, leaving the germline J gene to fill in the end. The chain recombines TRBV2 with TRBJ2-4; TRBD1 matches at 8 bases. This CDR3 has 18 amino acids. Germline assignment: CDR1 SNHLY and CDR2 FYNNEI. The CDR3: CASSDQGQGLWSNQPQYF. The CDR3 bases that were read are TGTGCCAGCAGTGACCAAGGACAGGGTCTTTGGAGCAATCAGCCT.

A word on this clone: The read terminates 3 residues ahead of where the CDR3 ends, so the germline J gene completes it. The V and J genes are TRBV5-1 and TRBJ1-2, with D possibly TRBD1 on 6 matching bases. Germline CDR1 reads SGHRS; CDR2 reads YFSETQ. The CDR3 spans 14 residues. Incomplete CDR3 DNA: TGCGCCAGCAGCCCCAACCAAGGGGGAAGCGGC. It codes for CASSPNQGGSG. The CDR3 reads in full as CASSPNQGGSGYTF.

As concerns this clone: The CDR3 end lies 3 residues beyond the end of the read and is filled in from the germline J gene. The rearrangement joins TRBV10-2 to TRBJ1-1; tentative D call: TRBD1 (5 bases). V was pared by 6 bases and J by 5 bases, with 22 bases between. This CDR3 comprises 16 residues. Germline loops: CDR1 WSHSY, CDR2 SAAADI. Incomplete CDR3 DNA: TGCGCCAGCAGCGACCAACTTGGGGGGGGAACTACTGAA. Its protein product is CASSDQLGGGTTE. The entire CDR3 sequence reads CASSDQLGGGTTEAFF.

To note about this clone: The read finishes 3 residues shy of the CDR3 end, and the germline J gene is used to complete it. The J gene is TRBJ1-2, the V gene TRBV20-1; 8 nucleotides line up with TRBD1. The CDR3 spans 16 residues. The germline CDR1 and CDR2 sequences are DFQATT and SNEGSKA (reference sequence). J was trimmed by 3 bases and V by 3 bases; bases with no gene match: 12. The sequenced part of the CDR3 DNA is TGCAGTGCTAGTAGTGGGGGCAGGGGGCTTGACTATGGC. It specifies CSASSGGRGLDYG. From start to end, the CDR3 is CSASSGGRGLDYGYTF.

As to this clone: The CDR3 end lies 3 residues beyond the end of the read and is filled in from the germline J gene. The rearrangement joins TRBV18 to TRBJ2-1; D might be TRBD2 (5 bases). The CDR3 is 13 amino acids. The germline CDR1 and CDR2 sequences are KGHSH and LQKENI. The V gene lost 3 bases and the J gene lost 9 bases, with 12 bases spanning the gap. Incomplete CDR3 DNA: TGTGCCAGCTCACCGCATTCTAGCAGTGAG. This translates into CASSPHSSSE. The complete CDR3 protein is CASSPHSSSEQFF.

In the case of this clone: The read ends 3 residues shy of where the CDR3 ends; the end is completed using the germline J gene. The V gene is TRBV19, the J gene TRBJ1-2, with D tentatively TRBD1 (6 bases). Germline V gene lookup returns CDR1 LNHDA and CDR2 SQIVND (reference sequence). Trimming shortened V by 1 base and J by 7 bases, and 13 bases separated the two germline ends. The CDR3 is made up of 14 amino acids. CDR3 DNA (partial): TGTGCCAGTAGTATAGGAGGCAGGGGACGTGGC. This encodes CASSIGGRGRG. The CDR3 in its entirety is CASSIGGRGRGYTF.

A remark on this clone: The read ends 3 residues early relative to the CDR3; the germline J gene fills the gap. The J gene is TRBJ1-2, the V gene TRBV2; a possible D gene is TRBD1 (5 bases). Germline-derived CDR1 and CDR2 are SNHLY and FYNNEI. This CDR3 spans 14 amino acids. The CDR3: CASSVLGEGNDYTF. CDR3 DNA (partial): TGTGCCAGCAGTGTATTGGGAGAGGGGAATGAC.

The sequenced CDR3 bases are TGTGCCAGCAGCTCTAGCCACAATCCCGATGAC. Protein: CASSSSHNPDD. The entire CDR3 protein is CASSSSHNPDDYTF. The chain carries TRBV7-9 and TRBJ1-2, with D hard to call. The DNA ends 3 residues before the CDR3 does, and the rest of the CDR3 is filled in from the germline J gene. Germline-derived CDR1 and CDR2 are SEHNR and FQNEAQ (reference sequence). The CDR3 loop spans 14 amino acids.

CDR3 loop: CASSLGQGEGQYF. CDR3 DNA (partial): TGTGCCAGCAGCTTAGGCCAGGGTGAGGGT. The gene calls are TRBV7-3 and TRBJ2-4; tentatively, D is TRBD1 or TRBD2 (5 bases each). With the read ending 3 residues before the CDR3 end, the germline J gene is used to fill in that end. The CDR3 has 13 residues. The germline V gene has CDR1 SGHTA and CDR2 FQGTGA.

Worth noting for this clone: The read halts 3 residues ahead of the CDR3 end, with the missing end drawn from the germline J gene. The rearrangement uses TRBV6-2 or TRBV6-3 and TRBJ2-1, with 8 positions matching TRBD2. The CDR3 covers 16 residues. Per germline, CDR1 MNHEY and CDR2 SVGEGT. J was trimmed by 9 bases and V by 6 bases; bases with no gene match: 16. The CDR3: CASSTRGGGRSREQFF. The part of the CDR3 DNA that was read is TGTGCCAGCAGCACCAGAGGCGGGGGGCGGTCCCGTGAG.

About this clone itself: The CDR3 goes on 3 residues after the read ends, and that part is filled in from the germline J gene. The genes are TRBV7-6 and TRBJ2-5, with unresolved D. The V end was cut by 1 base, the J end by 5 bases, with 11 bases between. Per germline, CDR1 SGHVS and CDR2 FNYEAQ. The CDR3 spans 14 residues. This CDR3 is CASSLDPLGETQYF. CDR3 DNA, as far as it was read: TGTGCCAGCAGCTTAGATCCCCTCGGGGAGACC. The whole variable domain, remainder taken from reference TRBV7-6 and TRBJ2-5, is GAGVSQSPRYKVTKRGQDVALRCDPISGHVSLYWYRQALGQGPEFLTYFNYEAQQDKSGLPNDRFSAERPEGSISTLTIQRTEQRDSAMYRCASSLDPLGETQYFGPGTRLLVL.

A word on this clone: Read data end 3 residues before the CDR3 end; the end is taken from the germline J gene. The chain couples TRBV11-2 to TRBJ2-4; D is unclear. In germline, CDR1 is SGHAT, CDR2 FQNNGV. The CDR3 consists of 13 residues. CDR3 region: CASSSQIQETQYF. The CDR3 DNA, read in part, is TGTGCCAGCAGCTCACAGATTCAAGAGACT.

As for this clone: The CDR3 goes on 3 residues after the read ends, and that part is filled in from the germline J gene. Other DNA sequences from this sample encode an identical CDR3 as well. The gene calls are TRBV18 and TRBJ2-5, with 8 nucleotides matching TRBD2. This CDR3 has 16 residues. Germline V gives CDR1 KGHSH, CDR2 LQKENI. The trim removed 6 bases at V and 4 bases at J, leaving 13 bases unmatched. The CDR3: CASSPPSGGGGETQYF. The CDR3 DNA, read in part, is TGTGCCAGCTCCCCCCCCAGCGGGGGAGGTGGAGAGACC.

As concerns this clone: The CDR3 is cut off 3 residues early in the read; its end comes from the germline J gene. This sequence joins TRBV7-3 and TRBJ1-1, with TRBD1 matching 7 bases. The V and J ends lost 2 bases and 2 bases, in that order; junction bases with no gene match: 2. The CDR3 extends over 14 amino acids. The germline CDR1 and CDR2 sequences are SGHTA and FQGTGA. Incomplete CDR3 DNA: TGTGCCAGCAGCTTAGGGACAGACAACACTGAA. Translated, it gives CASSLGTDNTE. The CDR3 as a whole reads CASSLGTDNTEAFF.

About this clone: Germline and junction disagree at one end, which may indicate a read error. The sample carries other DNA sequences with the same CDR3. The CDR3 DNA, read in part, is TGCAGTGCCGACACCGACTCGCAGGGTAGCTATGGT. Its translation is CSADTDSQGSYG. The whole CDR3 region reads CSADTDSQGSYGYTF. The genes are TRBV20-1 and TRBJ1-2; possibly TRBD1 for D (5 bases). The read terminates 3 residues before the CDR3 end, so the remaining end is supplied by the germline J gene. The CDR3 has 15 residues. The V gene's germline CDR1 is DFQATT and CDR2 SNEGSKA (reference sequence).

Details on this clone: The observed sequence ends 3 residues before the CDR3 terminus, with the missing tail filled in from the germline J gene. The chain combines TRBV11-2 with TRBJ2-6; perhaps TRBD1 as D (6 bases). CDR3 length equals 15 residues. In germline, CDR1 is SGHAT, CDR2 FQNNGV. With 6 bases removed from V and 4 bases from J, the gap between germline ends came to 13 bases. The covered CDR3 bases are TGTGCCAGCAGTTTACAGGGTGCCGGGGCCAACGTC. This translates into CASSLQGAGANV. In full, the CDR3 reads CASSLQGAGANVLTF.

About this clone: The observed sequence ends 3 residues before the CDR3 terminus, with the missing tail filled in from the germline J gene. The chain has TRBV20-1 and TRBJ1-6; no firm D call. Germline CDR1 is DFQATT and CDR2 is SNEGSKA (reference sequence). CDR3 size: 15 residues. Trimming removed 0 bases at V and 6 bases at J, with 12 bases between. This CDR3 reads CSARDLRLPNSPLHF. Partial CDR3 DNA: TGCAGTGCTAGAGATCTCCGACTACCTAATTCACCC.

About this clone: The read gets to within 3 residues of the CDR3 end, and the germline J gene fills in the rest. Other DNA variants within this sample encode the same CDR3. The chain uses TRBV20-1 and TRBJ1-2, with D hard to call. V lost 3 bases, J lost 2 bases, and 7 bases lay in between. The CDR3 is made up of 12 amino acids. Germline CDR1 reads DFQATT; CDR2 reads SNEGSKA (reference sequence). The CDR3 protein is CSASWQNYGYTF. The sequenced CDR3 bases are TGCAGTGCTAGTTGGCAGAACTATGGC.

On this clone itself: The read finishes 3 residues shy of the CDR3 end, and the germline J gene is used to complete it. The V and J genes are TRBV29-1 and TRBJ2-1; D uncertain. The CDR3 loop spans 14 amino acids. Trimming removed 4 bases at V and 3 bases at J, with 13 bases between. CDR1 SQVTM and CDR2 ANQGSEA come from the germline V gene. This CDR3 is CSVARLEDYNEQFF. CDR3 DNA (partial): TGCAGCGTTGCTCGTCTAGAGGACTACAATGAG.

As regards this clone: The sequence runs out 3 residues before the end of the CDR3; the remainder is reconstructed from the germline J gene. The chain couples TRBV29-1 to TRBJ2-3; 11 nucleotides agree with TRBD2. V lost 3 bases, J lost 7 bases, and 6 bases stayed unmatched. Germline CDR1 and CDR2: SQVTM and ANQGSEA. The CDR3 is 14 amino acids. CDR3 DNA, as far as it was read: TGCAGCGTTGAGCCACTAGCGGGGGTCAATACG. It encodes CSVEPLAGVNT. The CDR3 in its entirety is CSVEPLAGVNTQYF.

Regarding this clone: The read halts 3 residues ahead of the CDR3 end, with the missing end drawn from the germline J gene. The rearrangement uses TRBV13 and TRBJ2-1; D uncertain. The CDR3 has 16 amino acids. V was pared by 1 base and J by 1 base, with 11 bases between. Germline V gives CDR1 PRHDT, CDR2 FYEKMQ (reference sequence). This CDR3 reads CASSLADKSSYNEQFF. CDR3 DNA (partial): TGTGCCAGCAGCTTAGCTGACAAATCGTCCTACAATGAG. Drawing the rest from reference TRBV13 and TRBJ2-1, the complete variable domain is AAGVIQSPRHLIKEKRETATLKCYPIPRHDTVYWYQQGPGQDPQFLISFYEKMQSDKGSIPDRFSAQQFSDYHSELNMSSLELGDSALYFCASSLADKSSYNEQFFGPGTRLTVL.